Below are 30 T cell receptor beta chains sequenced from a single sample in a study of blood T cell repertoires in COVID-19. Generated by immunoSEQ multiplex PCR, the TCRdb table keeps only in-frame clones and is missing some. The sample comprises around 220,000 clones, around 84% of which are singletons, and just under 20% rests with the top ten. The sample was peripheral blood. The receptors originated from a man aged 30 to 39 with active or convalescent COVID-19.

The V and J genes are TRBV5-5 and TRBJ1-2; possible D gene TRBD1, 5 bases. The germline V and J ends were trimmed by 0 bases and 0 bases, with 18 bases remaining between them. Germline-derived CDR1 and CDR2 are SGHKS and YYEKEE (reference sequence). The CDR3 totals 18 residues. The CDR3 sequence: CASSLVVVGLSANYGYTF. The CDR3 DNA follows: TGTGCCAGCAGCTTGGTGGTAGTGGGACTTAGCGCTAACTATGGCTACACCTTC. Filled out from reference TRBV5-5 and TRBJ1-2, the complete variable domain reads DAGVTQSPTHLIKTRGQQVTLRCSPISGHKSVSWYQQVLGQGPQFIFQYYEKEERGRGNFPDRFSARQFPNYSSELNVNALLLGDSALYLCASSLVVVGLSANYGYTFGSGTRLTVV.

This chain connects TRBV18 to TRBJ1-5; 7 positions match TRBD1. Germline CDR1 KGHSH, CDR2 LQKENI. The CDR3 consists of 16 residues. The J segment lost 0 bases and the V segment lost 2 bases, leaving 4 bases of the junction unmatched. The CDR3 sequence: CASSPLGQYSNQPQHF. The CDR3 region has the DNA TGTGCCAGCTCACCATTGGGACAGTATAGCAATCAGCCCCAGCATTTT.

The CDR3 DNA follows: TGCGCCAGCAGCTTGGTTGGGAGCGAGCAGTACTTC. This translates into CASSLVGSEQYF. The chain combines TRBV5-1 with TRBJ2-7; TRBD2 might be the D (5 bases). V lost 0 bases and J lost 6, with 7 bases in between. This CDR3 contains 12 residues. Germline V gene sequence: CDR1 SGHRS, CDR2 YFSETQ.

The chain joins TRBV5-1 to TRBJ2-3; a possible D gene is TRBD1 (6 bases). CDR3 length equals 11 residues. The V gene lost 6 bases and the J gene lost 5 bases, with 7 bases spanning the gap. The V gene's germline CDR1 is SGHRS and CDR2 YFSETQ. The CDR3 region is CASNREDTQYF. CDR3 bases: TGCGCCAGCAACAGGGAAGATACGCAGTATTTT.

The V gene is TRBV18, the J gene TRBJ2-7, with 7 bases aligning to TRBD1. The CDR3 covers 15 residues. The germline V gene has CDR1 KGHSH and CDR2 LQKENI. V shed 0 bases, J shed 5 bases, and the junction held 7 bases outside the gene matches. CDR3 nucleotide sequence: TGTGCCAGCTCACCACCTCCCGACAGGGTCCACGAGCAGTACTTC. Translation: CASSPPPDRVHEQYF.

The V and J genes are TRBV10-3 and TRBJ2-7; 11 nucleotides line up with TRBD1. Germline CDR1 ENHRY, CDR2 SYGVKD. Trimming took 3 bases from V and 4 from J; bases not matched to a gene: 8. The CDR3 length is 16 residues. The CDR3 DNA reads TGTGCCATCAGTGAAGTAGGGGGACAGGGGGGATACGAGCAGTACTTC. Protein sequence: CAISEVGGQGGYEQYF.

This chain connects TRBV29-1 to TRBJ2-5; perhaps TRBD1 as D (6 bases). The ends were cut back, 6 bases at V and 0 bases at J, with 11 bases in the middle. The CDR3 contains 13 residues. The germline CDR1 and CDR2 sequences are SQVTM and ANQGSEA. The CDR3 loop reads CSVLTGNQETQYF. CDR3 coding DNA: TGCAGCGTCCTCACAGGGAACCAAGAGACCCAGTACTTC.

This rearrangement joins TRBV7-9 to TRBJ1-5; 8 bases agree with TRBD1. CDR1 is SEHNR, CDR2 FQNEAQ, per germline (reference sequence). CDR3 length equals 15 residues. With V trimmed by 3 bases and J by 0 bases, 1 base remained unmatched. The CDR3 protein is CASSLTGDSNQPQHF. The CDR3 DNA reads TGTGCCAGCAGCTTGACAGGGGATAGCAATCAGCCCCAGCATTTT.

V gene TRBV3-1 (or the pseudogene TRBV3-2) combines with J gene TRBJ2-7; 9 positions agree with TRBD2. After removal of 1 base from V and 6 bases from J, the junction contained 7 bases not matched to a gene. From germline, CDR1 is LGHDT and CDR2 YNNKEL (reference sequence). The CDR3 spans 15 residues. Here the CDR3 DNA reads TGTGCCAGCAGCCAAGGAGTTAGCGGGAGCGCCGAGCAGTACTTC. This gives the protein CASSQGVSGSAEQYF.

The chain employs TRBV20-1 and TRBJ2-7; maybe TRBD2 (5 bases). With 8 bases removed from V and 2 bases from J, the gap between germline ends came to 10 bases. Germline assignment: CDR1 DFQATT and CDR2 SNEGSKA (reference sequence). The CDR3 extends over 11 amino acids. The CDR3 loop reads CSRAGPYEQYF. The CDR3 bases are TGCAGTAGGGCGGGTCCCTACGAGCAGTACTTC.

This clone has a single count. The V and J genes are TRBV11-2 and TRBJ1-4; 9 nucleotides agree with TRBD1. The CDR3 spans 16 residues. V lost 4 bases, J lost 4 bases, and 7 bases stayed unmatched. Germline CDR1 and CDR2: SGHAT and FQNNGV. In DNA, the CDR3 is TGTGCCAGCAGCTCCTATAGGACAGGGGTTAATGAAAAACTGTTTTTT. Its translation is CASSSYRTGVNEKLFF.

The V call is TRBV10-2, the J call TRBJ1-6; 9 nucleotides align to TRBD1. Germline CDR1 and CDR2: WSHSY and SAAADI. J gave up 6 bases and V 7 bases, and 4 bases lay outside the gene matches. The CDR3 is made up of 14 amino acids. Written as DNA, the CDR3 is TGCGCCAGCACCAAGGGACAGGGTAATTCACCCCTCCACTTT. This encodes CASTKGQGNSPLHF.

CDR3 DNA: TGTGCCAGCAGCTTGGTAGTGACAGGGGGCACTGAAGCTTTCTTT. Translated: CASSLVVTGGTEAFF. J is TRBJ1-1 and V is TRBV5-5, with 9 bases fitting TRBD1. J was trimmed by 4 bases and V by 0 bases; bases with no gene match: 4. The CDR3 spans 15 residues. Germline assignment: CDR1 SGHKS and CDR2 YYEKEE (reference sequence). Full variable domain (rest looked up from reference TRBV5-5 and TRBJ1-1): DAGVTQSPTHLIKTRGQQVTLRCSPISGHKSVSWYQQVLGQGPQFIFQYYEKEERGRGNFPDRFSARQFPNYSSELNVNALLLGDSALYLCASSLVVTGGTEAFFGQGTRLTVV.

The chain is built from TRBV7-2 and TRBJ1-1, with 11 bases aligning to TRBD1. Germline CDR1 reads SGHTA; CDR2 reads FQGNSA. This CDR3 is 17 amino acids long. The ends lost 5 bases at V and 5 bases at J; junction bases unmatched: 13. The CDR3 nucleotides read TGTGCCAGCAGCCCGAAGGACAGGGGGCGCTTTGAAACTGAAGCTTTCTTT. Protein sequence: CASSPKDRGRFETEAFF.

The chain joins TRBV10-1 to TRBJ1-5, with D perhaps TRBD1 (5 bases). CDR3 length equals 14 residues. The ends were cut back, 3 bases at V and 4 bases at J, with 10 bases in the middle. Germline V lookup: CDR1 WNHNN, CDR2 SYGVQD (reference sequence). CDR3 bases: TGCGCCAGCAGTGATACAGGCCTTAATCAGCCCCAGCATTTT. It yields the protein CASSDTGLNQPQHF.

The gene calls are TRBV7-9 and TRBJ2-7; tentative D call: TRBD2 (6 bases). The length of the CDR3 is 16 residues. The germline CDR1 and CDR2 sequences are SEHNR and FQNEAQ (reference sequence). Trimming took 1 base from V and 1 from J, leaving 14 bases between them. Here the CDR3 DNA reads TGTGCCAGCAGCTTAGTTGGAGGGCAAGGGTCCTACGAGCAGTACTTC. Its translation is CASSLVGGQGSYEQYF.

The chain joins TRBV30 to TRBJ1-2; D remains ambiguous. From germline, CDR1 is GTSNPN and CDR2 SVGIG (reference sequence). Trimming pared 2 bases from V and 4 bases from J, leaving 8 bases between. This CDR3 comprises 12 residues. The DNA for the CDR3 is TGTGCCTGGAGTCGCGGATCCTATGGCTACACCTTC. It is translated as CAWSRGSYGYTF.

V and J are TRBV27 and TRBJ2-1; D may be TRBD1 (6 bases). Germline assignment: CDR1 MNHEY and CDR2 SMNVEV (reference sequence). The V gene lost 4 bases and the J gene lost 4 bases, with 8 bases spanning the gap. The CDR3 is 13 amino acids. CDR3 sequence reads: CASSWTVYNEQFF. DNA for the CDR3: TGTGCCAGCAGTTGGACAGTGTACAATGAGCAGTTCTTC.

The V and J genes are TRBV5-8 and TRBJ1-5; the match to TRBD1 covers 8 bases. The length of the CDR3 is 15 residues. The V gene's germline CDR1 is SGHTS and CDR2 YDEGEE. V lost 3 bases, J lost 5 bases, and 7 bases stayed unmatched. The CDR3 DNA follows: TGTGCCAGCAGCTACAGGGGGATGAGCTATCAGCCCCAGCATTTT. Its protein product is CASSYRGMSYQPQHF.

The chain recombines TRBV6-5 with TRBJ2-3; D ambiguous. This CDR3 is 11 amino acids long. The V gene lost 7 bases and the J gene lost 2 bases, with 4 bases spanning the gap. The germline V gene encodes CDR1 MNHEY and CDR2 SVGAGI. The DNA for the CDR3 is TGTGCCAGCACTAACACAGATACGCAGTATTTT. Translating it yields CASTNTDTQYF.

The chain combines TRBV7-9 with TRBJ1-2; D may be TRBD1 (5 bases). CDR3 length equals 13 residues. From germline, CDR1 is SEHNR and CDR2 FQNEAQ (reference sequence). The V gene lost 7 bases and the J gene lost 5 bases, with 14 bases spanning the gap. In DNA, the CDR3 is TGTGCCAGCATCCCACCCGGGGGGTATGGCTACACCTTC. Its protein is CASIPPGGYGYTF.

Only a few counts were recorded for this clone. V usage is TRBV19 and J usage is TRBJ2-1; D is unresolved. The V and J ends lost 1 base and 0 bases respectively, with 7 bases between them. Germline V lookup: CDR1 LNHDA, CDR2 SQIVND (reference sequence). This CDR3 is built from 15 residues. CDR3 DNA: TGTGCCAGTAGTATAGGTCCTAGCTCCTACAATGAGCAGTTCTTC. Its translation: CASSIGPSSYNEQFF.

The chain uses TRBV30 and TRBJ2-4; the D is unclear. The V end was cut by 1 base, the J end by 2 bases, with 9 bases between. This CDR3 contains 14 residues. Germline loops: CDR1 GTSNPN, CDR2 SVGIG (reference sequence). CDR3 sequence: CAWSGRVTKNIQYF. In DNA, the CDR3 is TGTGCCTGGAGTGGTCGGGTAACCAAAAACATTCAGTACTTC.

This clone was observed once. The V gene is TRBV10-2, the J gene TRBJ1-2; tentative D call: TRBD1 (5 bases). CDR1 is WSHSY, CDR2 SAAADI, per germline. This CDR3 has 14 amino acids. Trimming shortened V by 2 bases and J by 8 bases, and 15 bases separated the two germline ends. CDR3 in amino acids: CASSETGGNQGYTF. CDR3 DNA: TGCGCCAGCAGTGAGACAGGCGGGAACCAAGGCTACACCTTC.

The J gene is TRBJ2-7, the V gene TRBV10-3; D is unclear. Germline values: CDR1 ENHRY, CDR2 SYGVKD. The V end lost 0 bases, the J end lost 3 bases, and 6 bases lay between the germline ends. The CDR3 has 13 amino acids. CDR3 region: CAISESALYEQYF. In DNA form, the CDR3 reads TGTGCCATCAGTGAGTCGGCTCTCTACGAGCAGTACTTC.

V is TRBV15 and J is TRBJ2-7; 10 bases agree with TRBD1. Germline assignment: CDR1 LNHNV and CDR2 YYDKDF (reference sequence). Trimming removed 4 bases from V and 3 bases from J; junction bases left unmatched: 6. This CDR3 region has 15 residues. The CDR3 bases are TGTGCCACCAGCACCGGGACAGGGGTGGGCTACGAGCAGTACTTC. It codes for CATSTGTGVGYEQYF.

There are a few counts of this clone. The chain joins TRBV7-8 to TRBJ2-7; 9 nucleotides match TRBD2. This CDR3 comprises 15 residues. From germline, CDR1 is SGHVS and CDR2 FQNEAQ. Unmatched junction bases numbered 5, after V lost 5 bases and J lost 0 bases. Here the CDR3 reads CASSPIAGDSYEQYF. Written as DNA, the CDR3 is TGTGCCAGCAGCCCAATAGCGGGGGACTCCTACGAGCAGTACTTC.

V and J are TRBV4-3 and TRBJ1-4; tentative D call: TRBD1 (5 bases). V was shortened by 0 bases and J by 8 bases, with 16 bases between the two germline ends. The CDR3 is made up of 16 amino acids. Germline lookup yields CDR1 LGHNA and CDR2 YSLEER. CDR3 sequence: CASSQDLRTGGEKLFF. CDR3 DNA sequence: TGCGCCAGCAGCCAAGATTTGAGGACTGGGGGGGAAAAACTGTTTTTT.

CDR3 nucleotide sequence: TGTGCCAGCAGCTCCCCTAGCGGGAGGTACACAGATACGCAGTATTTT. This codes for CASSSPSGRYTDTQYF. The chain recombines TRBV7-2 with TRBJ2-3; 11 nucleotides align to TRBD2. The CDR3 sequence is 16 residues long. The V segment lost 4 bases and the J segment 2 bases; nucleotides outside the gene matches: 5. Per the germline V gene, CDR1 is SGHTA and CDR2 is FQGNSA.

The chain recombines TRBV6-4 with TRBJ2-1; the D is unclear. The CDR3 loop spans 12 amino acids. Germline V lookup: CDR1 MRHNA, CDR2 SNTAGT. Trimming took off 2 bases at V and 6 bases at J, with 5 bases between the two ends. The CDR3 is CASSDGPNEQFF. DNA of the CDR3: TGTGCCAGCAGTGACGGGCCCAATGAGCAGTTCTTC.